A single sample gave rise to the 2 T cell receptor beta chains below, sequenced in a study of hypomethylating agent response in myelodysplastic syndrome. The protocol was immunoSEQ multiplex PCR, while the TCRdb copy is restricted to in-frame clones and leaves out a portion. This sample has under 2,000 clones; about 72% occur once, and the top ten carry over 15%. The sequences come from bone marrow, collected before or after starting hypomethylating agent treatment for myelodysplastic syndrome (not recorded which). The receptor set was obtained from a human donor with myelodysplastic syndrome.

The V gene is TRBV4-1, the J gene TRBJ2-5; perhaps TRBD1 as D (6 bases). V was trimmed by 0 bases and J by 5 bases, leaving 13 bases between them. CDR3 size: 15 residues. Germline V gives CDR1 MGHRA, CDR2 YSYEKL. This CDR3 reads CASSQDQGTYETQYF. The CDR3 bases are TGCGCCAGCAGCCAAGATCAGGGGACGTACGAGACCCAGTACTTC.

There are a few counts of this clone. The chain has TRBV19 and TRBJ2-7; TRBD2 might be the D (6 bases). V was clipped by 3 bases and J by 0 bases, with 12 bases between them. Germline V gene sequence: CDR1 LNHDA, CDR2 SQIVND (reference sequence). CDR3 length: 15 amino acids. The CDR3 nucleotides are TGTGCCAGTAGTATCCTAGCGACGAGCTCCTACGAGCAGTACTTC. The encoded protein is CASSILATSSYEQYF.